Presented here are 5 T cell receptor beta chains from one specimen sequenced in a study. TCRdb re-called the RT-PCR reads through MiXCR, storing one row per CDR3 protein. The data hold about 680,000 distinct CDR3 sequences, with 12% to 15% observed a single time. Sequencing was carried out using memory CD4+ T cells from blood. The receptors originated from a female donor in good health, serving as a healthy control.

With respect to this clonotype: Sequence at one end of the junction differs from germline and may be a read error. The chain joins TRBV7-2 to TRBJ1-2; D perhaps matches TRBD1 (6 bases). The CDR3 is 16 amino acids. CDR1 SGHTA and CDR2 FQGNSA come from the germline V gene. CDR3 in DNA: TGTGCCAGCAGCTTAGCGTCCGGACAGAATAACTATAGCTACACCTTC. Translation: CASSLASGQNNYSYTF. The variable domain in full, with the rest retrieved from reference TRBV7-2 and TRBJ1-2, is GAGVSQSPSNKVTEKGKDVELRCDPISGHTALYWYRQSLGQGLEFLIYFQGNSAPDKSGLPSDRFSAERTGGSVSTLTIQRTQQEDSAVYLCASSLASGQNNYSYTFGSGTRLTVV.

This clonotype occurred many times. The chain employs TRBV5-1 and TRBJ2-1; no clear D gene. CDR1 is SGHRS and CDR2 is YFSETQ in the germline V gene. The V end lost 0 bases, the J end lost 0 bases, and 10 bases lay between the germline ends. The CDR3 sequence is 16 residues long. CDR3 sequence (DNA): TGCGCCAGCAGCTTGGTAATTTTCAGCTCCTACAATGAGCAGTTCTTC. It codes for CASSLVIFSSYNEQFF.

The chain combines TRBV28 with TRBJ2-3; 9 nucleotides agree with TRBD2. The CDR3 is 14 residues long. Germline V gene sequence: CDR1 MDHEN, CDR2 SYDVKM. V lost 10 bases and J lost 4; bases outside the gene matches: 9. Here the CDR3 reads CATSGAGGPDTQYF. CDR3 bases: TGTGCCACCTCGGGGGCGGGGGGGCCAGATACGCAGTATTTT.

This chain joins TRBV9 and TRBJ2-1; D might be TRBD2 (6 bases). The V end lost 2 bases, the J end lost 5 bases, and 11 bases lay between the germline ends. Germline V gene sequence: CDR1 SGDLS, CDR2 YYNGEE. This CDR3 spans 14 amino acids. CDR3 DNA: TGTGCCAGCAGCGTGACGACTAGGGACAATGAGCAGTTCTTC. This translates into CASSVTTRDNEQFF.

In DNA, the CDR3 is TGTGCCAGCAGCACTAGCGGGAGTGTCGATACGCAGTATTTT. Protein product: CASSTSGSVDTQYF. This rearrangement joins TRBV2 to TRBJ2-3, with 11 bases fitting TRBD2. This CDR3 contains 14 residues. After removal of 6 bases from V and 6 bases from J, the junction contained 5 bases not matched to a gene. Germline V lookup: CDR1 SNHLY, CDR2 FYNNEI. The whole variable domain, remainder taken from reference TRBV2 and TRBJ2-3, is EPEVTQTPSHQVTQMGQEVILRCVPISNHLYFYWYRQILGQKVEFLVSFYNNEISEKSEIFDDQFSVERPDGSNFTLKIRSTKLEDSAMYFCASSTSGSVDTQYFGPGTRLTVL.